Listed here are 9 T cell receptor beta chains from one sample, sequenced in a study of T cells in Graves' hyperthyroidism and ophthalmopathy. Amplification of TCR beta CDR3 regions was performed using RNA transcripts as template. Initially, a first-round RT-PCR of the TCR CDR3 employed the HTBI primer set. TCRdb itself ran the multiplex PCR reads through MiXCR, one entry per CDR3 protein. The table shows tens of thousands of distinct CDR3 sequences, with approximately 50% occurring only once. Sequenced input: blood. These receptors were taken from a woman aged 60 to 75 with Graves' ophthalmopathy.

The chain carries TRBV29-1 and TRBJ1-2; 8 bases are shared with TRBD1. Germline V gene lookup returns CDR1 SQVTM and CDR2 ANQGSEA. CDR3 length: 13 amino acids. J lost 0 bases, V lost 8 bases, and 5 bases had no gene match. CDR3 sequence reads: CSFGQGANYGYTF. The DNA for the CDR3 is TGCAGCTTCGGACAGGGCGCTAACTATGGCTACACCTTC.

The rearrangement uses TRBV20-1 and TRBJ2-7; 10 bases map to TRBD1. The germline CDR1 and CDR2 sequences are DFQATT and SNEGSKA (reference sequence). V shed 7 bases, J shed 3 bases, and the junction held 3 bases outside the gene matches. The CDR3 contains 12 residues. The CDR3 DNA follows: TGCAGTGTAGGGGACAGGGGCTACGAGCAGTACTTC. It translates to CSVGDRGYEQYF.

This chain connects TRBV20-1 to TRBJ2-1; TRBD2 agrees at 10 bases. V gave up 3 bases and J gave up 9 bases; unmatched junction bases: 8. Germline-derived CDR1 and CDR2 are DFQATT and SNEGSKA (reference sequence). The CDR3 has 14 amino acids. The DNA for the CDR3 is TGCAGTGCTAGGGCCAGCGGGGGGGCGGGTGAGCAGTTCTTC. This encodes CSARASGGAGEQFF.

Sample share makes this clonotype medium-sized. J is TRBJ1-6 and V is TRBV7-2; 7 nucleotides line up with TRBD1. Germline CDR1 reads SGHTA; CDR2 reads FQGNSA. The CDR3 sequence is 17 residues long. V lost 5 bases to trimming and J lost 8 bases; unmatched junction nucleotides: 15. The CDR3 DNA sequence: TGTGCCAGCAGCGTACGAAGACAGGGCTTACTATATTCACCCCTCCACTTT. This translates into CASSVRRQGLLYSPLHF. Full variable domain (outside the CDR3, taken from reference TRBV7-2 and TRBJ1-6): GAGVSQSPSNKVTEKGKDVELRCDPISGHTALYWYRQSLGQGLEFLIYFQGNSAPDKSGLPSDRFSAERTGGSVSTLTIQRTQQEDSAVYLCASSVRRQGLLYSPLHFGNGTRLTVT.

The CDR3 region is CAMTPGTHYGYTF. The CDR3 coding sequence is TGTGCCATGACACCCGGGACGCACTATGGCTACACCTTC. This chain uses TRBV24-1 with TRBJ1-2; TRBD1 might be the D (5 bases). Deletions cut 11 bases from V and 3 bases from J, with 15 bases between. Germline loops: CDR1 KGHDR, CDR2 SFDVKD. The CDR3 spans 13 residues.

This rearrangement joins TRBV18 to TRBJ2-1; TRBD2 aligns across 11 bases. Trimming took 6 bases from V and 2 from J; bases not matched to a gene: 3. The V gene's germline CDR1 is KGHSH and CDR2 LQKENI. The CDR3 contains 15 residues. CDR3 in amino acids: CASSLAGGTYNEQFF. CDR3 coding DNA: TGTGCCAGCTCTCTAGCGGGGGGAACCTACAATGAGCAGTTCTTC. The full variable domain, its missing parts supplied by reference TRBV18 and TRBJ2-1, is NAGVMQNPRHLVRRRGQEARLRCSPMKGHSHVYWYRQLPEEGLKFMVYLQKENIIDESGMPKERFSAEFPKEGPSILRIQQVVRGDSAAYFCASSLAGGTYNEQFFGPGTRLTVL.

Many counts were recorded for this clonotype. The V gene is TRBV11-2, the J gene TRBJ1-5, with 7 positions matching TRBD1. In germline, CDR1 is SGHAT, CDR2 FQNNGV. The junction had 3 bases not matched to a gene; V was cut back by 1 base and J by 3 bases. This CDR3 is 15 amino acids long. DNA of the CDR3: TGTGCCAGCAGCTTAGGGACAGGCGTCAATCAGCCCCAGCATTTT. This sequence encodes CASSLGTGVNQPQHF.

This clonotype was recorded at least ten times. The rearrangement joins TRBV4-3 to TRBJ1-4; 7 bases align to TRBD1. Trimming at V came to 2 bases and at J to 8 bases, leaving 5 bases not matched to a gene. Germline V gene data show CDR1 as LGHNA and CDR2 as YSLEER. This CDR3 is built from 14 residues. In nucleotides, the CDR3 is TGCGCCAGCAGCCAATCGGGACAGCCGGAAAAACTGTTTTTT. Its translation: CASSQSGQPEKLFF.

By sample fraction, this clonotype is medium-sized. The chain uses TRBV7-6 and TRBJ2-7; D assignment may be TRBD1 or TRBD2 (5 bases each). CDR1 and CDR2 (germline): SGHVS, FNYEAQ. Between the trimmed V and J ends, which lost 2 bases and 4 bases, there was a span of 12 bases. The CDR3 consists of 14 residues. The CDR3 DNA sequence: TGTGCCAGCAGCTTAACGGGGCGCGCTTACGAGCAGTACTTC. Its translation is CASSLTGRAYEQYF.